A selection of T cell receptor beta chains follows, all from one sample in a study of identical twins. TCRdb used MiXCR to reprocess the 5' RACE reads, holding one entry per CDR3 protein. The sample shows about 1.7 million distinct CDR3 sequences, around 33% of them seen only once. The sequencing sample was made of cord blood. Source of these receptors: a newborn girl in good health. The CDR3 runs from the conserved cysteine through the conserved F or W. Fields, in order: J gene, clone size, V gene, D gene, CDR3 protein, CDR3 DNA. D genes are given only for firm matches. Part of the rows lack a size; the others show once, few, many or a class for expanded clones.

>TRBJ2-3|NA|TRBV12-3/TRBV12-4|NA
CASSRARHTQYF
TGTGCCAGCAGTCGCGCCAGGCATACGCAGTATTTT
>TRBJ2-3|NA|TRBV3-1|TRBD2
CASSQTQTSGGGDTQYF
TGTGCCAGCAGCCAAACCCAGACTAGCGGGGGGGGAGATACGCAGTATTTT
>TRBJ2-7|few|TRBV7-9|TRBD1
CAILGGQDLHEQYF
TGTGCCATCCTTGGGGGACAGGACCTACACGAGCAGTACTTC
>TRBJ1-2|NA|TRBV20-1|NA
CSAKATADGYTF
TGCAGTGCTAAGGCCACGGCGGACGGCTACACCTTC
>TRBJ2-1|NA|TRBV28|TRBD1
CASEFGDRGGNEQFF
TGTGCCAGCGAGTTTGGGGACAGGGGGGGCAATGAGCAGTTCTTC
>TRBJ2-2|NA|TRBV7-2|NA
CATGGLITGELFF
TGTGCCACTGGTGGGCTTATCACCGGGGAGCTGTTTTTT
>TRBJ2-1|NA|TRBV3-1|NA
CASSQGRGFSYNEQFF
TGTGCCAGCAGCCAAGGTAGGGGTTTTTCATACAATGAGCAGTTCTTC
>TRBJ1-2|few|TRBV24-1|NA
CATSDPGQTLWLTF
TGTGCCACCAGTGACCCGGGACAAACTCTATGGCTCACCTTC
>TRBJ1-2|NA|TRBV30|NA
CAWSVHHYGYTF
TGTGCCTGGAGTGTTCATCACTATGGCTACACCTTC
>TRBJ2-7|NA|TRBV20-1|TRBD1
CSARSGTGSYEQYF
TGCAGTGCTAGATCCGGGACAGGGTCCTACGAGCAGTACTTC
>TRBJ2-7|many|TRBV6-6|NA
CASSYEGAYEQYF
TGTGCCAGCAGTTACGAGGGAGCCTACGAGCAGTACTTC
>TRBJ2-3|NA|TRBV24-1|TRBD2
CATSDFASGRTDTQYF
TGTGCCACCAGTGATTTCGCTAGCGGGAGAACAGATACGCAGTATTTT
>TRBJ2-7|NA|TRBV28|TRBD1
CASTRTDRGSEQYF
TGTGCCAGCACACGTACGGACAGGGGATCCGAGCAGTACTTC
>TRBJ2-7|few|TRBV15|NA
CATSRIRQHSYEQYF
TGTGCCACCAGCAGAATCCGACAGCACTCCTACGAGCAGTACTTC
>TRBJ2-7|few|TRBV5-1|NA
CASSLGGAAAIYEQYF
TGCGCCAGCAGCTTGGGAGGGGCGGCGGCCATTTACGAGCAGTACTTC
>TRBJ2-3|NA|TRBV25-1|TRBD1
CASSEYTGVGTQYF
TGTGCCAGCAGTGAATATACAGGGGTCGGTACGCAGTATTTT
>TRBJ2-5|NA|TRBV20-1|TRBD2
CSASISGRVGEQYF
TGCAGTGCTAGCATTAGCGGGAGGGTGGGGGAGCAGTACTTC
>TRBJ1-2|NA|TRBV14|TRBD1
CASSQQGRGPSYGYTF
TGTGCCAGCAGCCAACAGGGCAGGGGGCCTTCCTATGGCTACACCTTC
>TRBJ1-6|NA|TRBV20-1|TRBD1
CSAWTGNNSPLHF
TGCAGTGCTTGGACAGGGAATAATTCACCCCTCCACTTT
>TRBJ2-4|few|TRBV4-1|NA
CASSPGMVRGLAKNIQYF
TGCGCCAGCAGCCCTGGGATGGTTAGGGGACTAGCCAAAAACATTCAGTACTTC
>TRBJ2-1|many|TRBV20-1|TRBD2
CSATRAGVYNEQFF
TGCAGTGCGACCCGGGCGGGAGTATACAATGAGCAGTTCTTC
>TRBJ1-6|few|TRBV5-1|NA
CASSSGRDNSPLHF
TGCGCCAGCAGCTCGGGACGGGATAATTCACCCCTCCACTTT
>TRBJ2-7|NA|TRBV20-1|NA
CSARRTASSYNEQYF
TGCAGTGCGCGAAGGACGGCGAGCTCCTACAATGAGCAGTACTTC
>TRBJ2-3|many|TRBV4-2|TRBD2
CASSQRGVADTQYF
TGTGCCAGCAGCCAACGGGGGGTAGCCGATACGCAGTATTTT